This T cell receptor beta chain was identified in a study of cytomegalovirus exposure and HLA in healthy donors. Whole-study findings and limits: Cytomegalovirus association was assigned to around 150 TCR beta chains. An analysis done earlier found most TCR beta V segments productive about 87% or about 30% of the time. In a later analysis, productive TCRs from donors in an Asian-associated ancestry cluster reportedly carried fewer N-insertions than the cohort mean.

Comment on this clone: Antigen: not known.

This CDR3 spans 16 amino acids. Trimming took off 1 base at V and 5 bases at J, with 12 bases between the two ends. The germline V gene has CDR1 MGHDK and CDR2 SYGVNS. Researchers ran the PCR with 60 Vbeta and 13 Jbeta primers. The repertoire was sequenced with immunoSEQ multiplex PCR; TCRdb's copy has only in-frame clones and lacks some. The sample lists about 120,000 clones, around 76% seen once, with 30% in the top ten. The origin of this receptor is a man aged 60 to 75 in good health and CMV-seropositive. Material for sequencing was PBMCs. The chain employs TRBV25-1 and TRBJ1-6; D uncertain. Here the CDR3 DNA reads TGTGCCAGCAGTGAATTACGGGGTGCGGATAATTCACCCCTCCACTTT. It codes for CASSELRGADNSPLHF. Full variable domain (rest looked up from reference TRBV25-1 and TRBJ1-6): EADIYQTPRYLVIGTGKKITLECSQTMGHDKMYWYQQDPGMELHLIHYSYGVNSTEKGDLSSESTVSRIRTEHFPLTLESARPSHTSQYLCASSELRGADNSPLHFGNGTRLTVT.